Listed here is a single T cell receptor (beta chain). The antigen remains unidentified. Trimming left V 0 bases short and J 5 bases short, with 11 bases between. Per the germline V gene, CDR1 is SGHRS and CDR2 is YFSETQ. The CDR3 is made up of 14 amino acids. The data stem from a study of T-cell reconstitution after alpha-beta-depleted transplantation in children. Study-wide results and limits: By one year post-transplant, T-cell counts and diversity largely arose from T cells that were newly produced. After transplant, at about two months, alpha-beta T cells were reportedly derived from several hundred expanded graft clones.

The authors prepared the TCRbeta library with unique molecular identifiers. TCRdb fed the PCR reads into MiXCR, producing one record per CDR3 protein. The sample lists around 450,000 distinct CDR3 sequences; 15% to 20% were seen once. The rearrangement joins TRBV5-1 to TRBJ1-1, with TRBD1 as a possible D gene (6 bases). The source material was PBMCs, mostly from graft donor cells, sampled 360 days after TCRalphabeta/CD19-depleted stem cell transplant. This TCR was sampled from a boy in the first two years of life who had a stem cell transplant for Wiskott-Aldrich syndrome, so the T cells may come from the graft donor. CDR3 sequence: CASSLDTGRTEAFF. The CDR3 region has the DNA TGCGCCAGCAGCTTGGATACAGGGAGGACTGAAGCTTTCTTT.